These 24 T cell receptor beta chains came from one sample sequenced in a study of response to subunit inactivated influenza vaccine. In TCRdb, the RT-PCR reads were re-called with MiXCR into one record per CDR3 protein. The profile shows about 650,000 distinct CDR3 sequences, around 16% of them singletons. Material: PBMCs from blood, obtained 11 to 12 days after vaccination. The receptor set was obtained from a man aged 45-65 years who received an inactivated influenza vaccine.

For this clonotype: The DNA is omitted, as the CDR3 cannot be located on it reliably, and the CDR3 follows TCRdb's listing. The chain combines TRBV7-3 with TRBJ2-5; the D call TRBD1 from the table was never checked on the DNA. Ends included, the CDR3 has 13 residues. Germline loops: CDR1 SGHTA, CDR2 FQGTGA. The CDR3 sequence: CASSSSTGGTQYF.

V gene TRBV7-9 combines with J gene TRBJ2-2, with TRBD2 matching 9 bases. Germline V gene lookup returns CDR1 SEHNR and CDR2 FQNEAQ (reference sequence). The CDR3 is made up of 17 amino acids. J gave up 1 base and V 4 bases, and 7 bases lay outside the gene matches. In nucleotides, the CDR3 is TGTGCCAGCAGCTCAGAATTTAGCGGGAGGAACACCGGGGAGCTGTTTTTT. Its protein product is CASSSEFSGRNTGELFF.

The chain combines TRBV20-1 with TRBJ2-7; 7 nucleotides match TRBD2. Germline-derived CDR1 and CDR2 are DFQATT and SNEGSKA (reference sequence). The CDR3 consists of 13 residues. Losses at the gene ends were 2 bases for V and 6 bases for J; bases not matched to a gene: 7. The CDR3 spells CSARPTSSLEQYF. The CDR3 bases are TGCAGTGCTAGACCGACTAGCTCCCTCGAGCAGTACTTC.

The genes are TRBV7-2 and TRBJ1-3; D remains ambiguous. The CDR3 runs to 15 residues. Germline CDR1 is SGHTA and CDR2 is FQGNSA. V was shortened by 1 base and J by 4 bases, with 11 bases between the two germline ends. DNA for the CDR3: TGTGCCAGCAGCTTAGGCCCGGGTGGGGGAAACACCATATATTTT. Translated, it gives CASSLGPGGGNTIYF.

This clonotype was observed a few times. The J gene is TRBJ2-6, the V gene TRBV9, with D possibly being TRBD1 (6 bases). The CDR3 contains 18 residues. CDR1 is SGDLS and CDR2 is YYNGEE in the germline V gene. Trimming left V 4 bases short and J 2 bases short, with 19 bases between. CDR3 bases: TGTGCCAGCAGCTCACAGGGTCCAGCACCACCTGGGGCCAACGTCCTGACTTTC. Residues: CASSSQGPAPPGANVLTF. Full variable domain (rest looked up from reference TRBV9 and TRBJ2-6): DSGVTQTPKHLITATGQRVTLRCSPRSGDLSVYWYQQSLDQGLQFLIQYYNGEERAKGNILERFSAQQFPDLHSELNLSSLELGDSALYFCASSSQGPAPPGANVLTFGAGSRLTVL.

In this sample, this clonotype turned up many times. This sequence joins TRBV12-3 or TRBV12-4 and TRBJ2-2; D is unresolved. The CDR3 loop spans 11 amino acids. V lost 6 bases, J lost 4 bases, and 3 bases lay in between. The CDR3 loop is CASSITGELFF. The CDR3 nucleotides read TGTGCCAGCAGCATCACCGGGGAGCTGTTTTTT.

The rearrangement uses TRBV20-1 and TRBJ2-2; perhaps TRBD1 as D (7 bases). Trimming stripped 6 bases from V and 1 base from J, with 12 bases between. The CDR3 consists of 14 residues. CDR1 DFQATT and CDR2 SNEGSKA come from the germline V gene (reference sequence). In DNA, the CDR3 is TGCAGTGCAAACAGGGGACTGAACACCGGGGAGCTGTTTTTT. Protein sequence: CSANRGLNTGELFF.

The sample holds a few counts of this clonotype. A read error is possible here, since a much larger clone lies one base away. J is TRBJ2-2 and V is TRBV21-1; TRBD1, the D gene given by the table, was not confirmed from the DNA. TRBV21-1 is termed a pseudogene. This CDR3 comprises 15 residues. The CDR3 region is CASSKGQGNTGELFF. As DNA, the CDR3 is TGTGCCAGCAGCAAGGGACAGGGGAACACCGGGGAGCTGTTTTTT.

With respect to this clonotype: The junction differs from germline at one of its ends, possibly a read error. This chain joins TRBV4-2 and TRBJ2-5; 12 bases line up with TRBD2. The length of the CDR3 is 17 residues. Germline values: CDR1 LGHNA, CDR2 YNFKEQ. The CDR3 sequence is CASSKEASGGARETQYF. DNA of the CDR3: TGTGCCAGCAGCAAAGAGGCTAGCGGGGGGGCCAGGGAGACCCAGTACTTC.

The chain carries TRBV4-3 and TRBJ2-5, with TRBD1 as a possible D gene (6 bases). Germline V gene sequence: CDR1 LGHNA, CDR2 YSLEER. V was pared by 2 bases and J by 4 bases, with 14 bases between. The CDR3 loop spans 15 amino acids. The CDR3 spells CASSQRTAPAETQYF. The CDR3 nucleotides read TGCGCCAGCAGCCAAAGGACAGCCCCGGCAGAGACCCAGTACTTC.

The V call is TRBV15, the J call TRBJ1-5, with a possible D match to TRBD1 (6 bases). Germline V gives CDR1 LNHNV, CDR2 YYDKDF (reference sequence). Between the trimmed V and J ends, which lost 8 bases and 5 bases, there was a span of 13 bases. The CDR3 loop spans 13 amino acids. CDR3 bases: TGTGCCACCCGAGGACAGTATGATCAGCCCCAGCATTTT. This codes for CATRGQYDQPQHF.

This clonotype was counted a few times. The chain combines TRBV5-1 with TRBJ2-6; D is unclear. The ends were cut back, 4 bases at V and 1 base at J, with 12 bases in the middle. This CDR3 is 16 amino acids long. Germline assignment: CDR1 SGHRS and CDR2 YFSETQ. As DNA, the CDR3 is TGCGCCAGCAGCCCGGAACCGGGTTCTGGGGCCAACGTCCTGACTTTC. It specifies CASSPEPGSGANVLTF.

The CDR3 coding sequence is TGTGCCAGCAGTCCCACCTTGGGCCCCTGGGGCACAGATACGCAGTATTTT. Translated, it gives CASSPTLGPWGTDTQYF. V usage is TRBV27 and J usage is TRBJ2-3, with no clear D. The CDR3 consists of 17 residues. Trimming removed 5 bases from V and 1 base from J, with 19 bases in between. Germline V lookup: CDR1 MNHEY, CDR2 SMNVEV (reference sequence).

In its sample, this clonotype was seen once. The chain carries TRBV5-1 and TRBJ2-3; D may correspond to TRBD1 or TRBD2 (5 bases each). Per germline, CDR1 SGHRS and CDR2 YFSETQ. The V end lost 0 bases, the J end lost 4 bases, and 15 bases lay between the germline ends. The length of the CDR3 is 16 residues. CDR3 DNA: TGCGCCAGCAGCTTGGGGGGACGGCTGTGGGCAGATACGCAGTATTTT. Translating it yields CASSLGGRLWADTQYF.

The chain employs TRBV7-3 and TRBJ2-7, with 10 bases aligning to TRBD1. CDR1 and CDR2 from the germline V gene are SGHTA and FQGTGA. V lost 5 bases to trimming and J lost 4 bases; unmatched junction nucleotides: 8. This CDR3 comprises 15 residues. The CDR3 region has the DNA TGTGCCAGCAGCCCCGGGACAGGGGCTCCGTACGAGCAGTACTTC. It is translated as CASSPGTGAPYEQYF.

The J gene is TRBJ2-4, the V gene TRBV2, with D possibly TRBD1 on 6 matching bases. The ends were cut back, 0 bases at V and 3 bases at J, with 12 bases in the middle. The V gene's germline CDR1 is SNHLY and CDR2 FYNNEI. CDR3 size: 16 residues. CDR3 region: CASSEAQGKDKNIQYF. DNA of the CDR3: TGTGCCAGCAGTGAAGCGCAGGGGAAGGACAAAAACATTCAGTACTTC.

This clonotype was detected only a few times. This sequence joins TRBV29-1 and TRBJ2-1; D uncertain. Germline V lookup: CDR1 SQVTM, CDR2 ANQGSEA. This CDR3 is built from 14 residues. The germline V and J ends were trimmed by 4 bases and 0 bases, with 10 bases remaining between them. The CDR3: CSVVLWSSYNEQFF. The CDR3 coding sequence is TGCAGCGTTGTCCTCTGGAGCTCCTACAATGAGCAGTTCTTC.

The chain recombines TRBV24-1 with TRBJ1-2, with D possibly TRBD1 on 5 matching bases. Germline V gene sequence: CDR1 KGHDR, CDR2 SFDVKD. Deletions cut 3 bases from V and 2 bases from J, with 9 bases between. The CDR3 covers 14 residues. Here the CDR3 reads CATSDLNRNYGYTF. The CDR3 DNA sequence: TGTGCCACCAGTGATCTCAACAGGAACTATGGCTACACCTTC.

This clonotype showed up just a few times. This rearrangement joins TRBV29-1 to TRBJ2-4; D remains unclear. Germline V gene data show CDR1 as SQVTM and CDR2 as ANQGSEA. The CDR3 has 14 amino acids. V was shortened by 0 bases and J by 5 bases, with 11 bases between the two germline ends. As DNA, the CDR3 is TGCAGCGTTGAAGATAGGGCAGGACAAAACATTCAGTACTTC. Its protein product is CSVEDRAGQNIQYF.

J is TRBJ2-1 and V is TRBV7-2, with D unclear. V dropped 1 base and J dropped 0 bases, with 10 bases sitting between them. The CDR3 sequence is 16 residues long. Germline CDR1 reads SGHTA; CDR2 reads FQGNSA. The CDR3 here is CASSLDHYPSYNEQFF. For the CDR3, the DNA is TGTGCCAGCAGCTTAGACCACTACCCCTCCTACAATGAGCAGTTCTTC.

The chain links TRBV27 to TRBJ1-5; no firm D call. V was pared by 0 bases and J by 1 base, with 7 bases between. This CDR3 comprises 15 residues. Germline lookup yields CDR1 MNHEY and CDR2 SMNVEV (reference sequence). This CDR3 is CASSLSKSSNQPQHF. The CDR3, as DNA: TGTGCCAGCAGTTTATCTAAGTCCAGCAATCAGCCCCAGCATTTT.

This clonotype was detected many times. V usage is TRBV12-3 or TRBV12-4 and J usage is TRBJ1-2, with TRBD1 matching over 7 bases. V shed 6 bases and J 6 bases; nucleotides not matched to a gene: 13. CDR3 size: 15 residues. The chain's CDR3 is CASRKTGDPLDGYTF. DNA for the CDR3: TGTGCCAGCAGGAAAACAGGGGACCCCCTGGATGGCTACACCTTC.

This clonotype has only a few counts. The gene calls are TRBV20-1 and TRBJ1-6; TRBD1 is a possible D gene (6 bases). Germline CDR1 is DFQATT and CDR2 is SNEGSKA (reference sequence). This CDR3 is built from 13 residues. V shed 6 bases and J shed 6 bases, with 12 bases lying between them. In DNA, the CDR3 is TGCAGTGCAAGCCGGGACATTAATTCACCCCTCCACTTT. It yields the protein CSASRDINSPLHF.

This clonotype came up a few times. The chain links TRBV4-1 to TRBJ2-5, with D possibly being TRBD1 (6 bases). V lost 2 bases and J 3 bases, leaving 7 bases between the germline ends. Germline V gives CDR1 MGHRA, CDR2 YSYEKL. The CDR3 loop spans 13 amino acids. The DNA of the CDR3 is TGCGCCAGCAGCCAACGGACAGAAGAGACCCAGTACTTC. Translation gives CASSQRTEETQYF.